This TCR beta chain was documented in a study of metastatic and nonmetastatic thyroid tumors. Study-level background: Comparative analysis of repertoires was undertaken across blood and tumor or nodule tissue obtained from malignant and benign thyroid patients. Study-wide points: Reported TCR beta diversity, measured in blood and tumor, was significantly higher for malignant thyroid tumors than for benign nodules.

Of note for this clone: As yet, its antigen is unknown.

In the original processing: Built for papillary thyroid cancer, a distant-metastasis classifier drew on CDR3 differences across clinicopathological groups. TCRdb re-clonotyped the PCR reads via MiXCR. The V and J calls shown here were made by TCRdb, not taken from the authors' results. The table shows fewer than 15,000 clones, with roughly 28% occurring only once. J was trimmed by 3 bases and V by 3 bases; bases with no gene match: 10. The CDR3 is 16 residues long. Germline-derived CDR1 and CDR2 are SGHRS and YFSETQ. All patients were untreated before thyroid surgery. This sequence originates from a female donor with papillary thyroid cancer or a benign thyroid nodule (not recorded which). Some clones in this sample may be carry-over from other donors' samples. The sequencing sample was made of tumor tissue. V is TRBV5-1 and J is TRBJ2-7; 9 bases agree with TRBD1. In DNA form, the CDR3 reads TGCGCCAGCAGCTCGATTACAGGGGGCCGCCGCTACGAGCAGTACTTC. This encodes CASSSITGGRRYEQYF.